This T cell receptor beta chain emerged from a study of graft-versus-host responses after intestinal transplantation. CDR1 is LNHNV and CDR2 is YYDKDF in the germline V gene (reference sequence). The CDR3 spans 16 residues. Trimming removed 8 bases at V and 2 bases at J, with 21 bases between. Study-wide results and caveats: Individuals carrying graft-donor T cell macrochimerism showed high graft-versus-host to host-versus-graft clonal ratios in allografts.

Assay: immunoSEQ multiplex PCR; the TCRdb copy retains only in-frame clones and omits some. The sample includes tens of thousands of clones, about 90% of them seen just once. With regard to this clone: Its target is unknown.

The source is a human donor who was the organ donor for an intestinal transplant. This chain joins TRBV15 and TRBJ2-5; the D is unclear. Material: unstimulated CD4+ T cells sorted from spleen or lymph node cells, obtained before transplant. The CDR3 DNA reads TGTGCCACCTCGAGGAGAGTCTTATCTATACAAGAGACCCAGTACTTC. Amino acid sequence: CATSRRVLSIQETQYF.